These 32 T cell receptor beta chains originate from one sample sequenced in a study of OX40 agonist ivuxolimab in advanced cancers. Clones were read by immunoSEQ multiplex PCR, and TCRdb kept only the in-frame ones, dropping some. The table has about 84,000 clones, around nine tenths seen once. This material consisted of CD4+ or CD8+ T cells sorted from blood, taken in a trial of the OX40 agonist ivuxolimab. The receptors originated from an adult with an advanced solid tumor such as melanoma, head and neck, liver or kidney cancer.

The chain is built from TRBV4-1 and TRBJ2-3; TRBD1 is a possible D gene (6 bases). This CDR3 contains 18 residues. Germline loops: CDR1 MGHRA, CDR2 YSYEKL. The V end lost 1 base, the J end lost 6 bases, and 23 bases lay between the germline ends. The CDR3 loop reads CASSQGRAETGLRDTQYF. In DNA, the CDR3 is TGCGCCAGCAGCCAAGGGCGAGCAGAGACAGGCTTAAGGGATACGCAGTATTTT.

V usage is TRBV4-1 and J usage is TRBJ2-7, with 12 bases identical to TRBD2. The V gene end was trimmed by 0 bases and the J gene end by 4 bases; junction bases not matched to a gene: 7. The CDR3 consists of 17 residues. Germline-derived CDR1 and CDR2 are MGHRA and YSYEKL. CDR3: CASSQDASSGRAYEQYF. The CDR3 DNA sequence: TGCGCCAGCAGCCAAGATGCGTCTAGCGGGAGGGCTTACGAGCAGTACTTC.

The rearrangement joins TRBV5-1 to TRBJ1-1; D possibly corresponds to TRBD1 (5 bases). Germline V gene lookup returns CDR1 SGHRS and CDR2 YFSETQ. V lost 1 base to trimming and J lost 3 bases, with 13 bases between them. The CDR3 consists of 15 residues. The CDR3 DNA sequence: TGCGCCAGCAGCTTGCTAGGGGCGCAGGACACTGAAGCTTTCTTT. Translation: CASSLLGAQDTEAFF.

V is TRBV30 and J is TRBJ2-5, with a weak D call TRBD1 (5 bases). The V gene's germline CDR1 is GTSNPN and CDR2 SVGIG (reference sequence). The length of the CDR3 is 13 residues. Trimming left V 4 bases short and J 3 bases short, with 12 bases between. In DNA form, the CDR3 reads TGTGCCTGGATCCCCACAGGAAAAGAGACCCAGTACTTC. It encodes CAWIPTGKETQYF.

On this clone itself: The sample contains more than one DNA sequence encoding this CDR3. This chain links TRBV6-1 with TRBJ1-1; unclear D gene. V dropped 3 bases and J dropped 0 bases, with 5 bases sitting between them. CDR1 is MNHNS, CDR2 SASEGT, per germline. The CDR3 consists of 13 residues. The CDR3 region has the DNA TGTGCCAGCAGTGAGGCGTTGAACACTGAAGCTTTCTTT. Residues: CASSEALNTEAFF.

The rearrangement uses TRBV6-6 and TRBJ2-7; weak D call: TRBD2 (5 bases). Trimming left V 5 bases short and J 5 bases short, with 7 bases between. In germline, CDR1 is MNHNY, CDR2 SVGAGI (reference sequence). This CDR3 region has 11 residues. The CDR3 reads CASSERNEQYF. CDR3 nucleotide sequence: TGTGCCAGCAGTGAGCGGAACGAGCAGTACTTC.

In DNA form, the CDR3 reads TGTGCCAGCTCACCCTCAGGCTCTGGAAACACCATATATTTT. Encoded protein: CASSPSGSGNTIYF. The genes are TRBV18 and TRBJ1-3; no definite D call. CDR1 KGHSH and CDR2 LQKENI come from the germline V gene. The V and J ends lost 3 bases and 0 bases respectively, with 6 bases between them. CDR3 length: 14 amino acids.

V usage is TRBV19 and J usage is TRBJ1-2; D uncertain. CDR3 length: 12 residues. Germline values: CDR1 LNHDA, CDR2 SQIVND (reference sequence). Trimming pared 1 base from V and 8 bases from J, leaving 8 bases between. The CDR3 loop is CASSIGGRGYTF. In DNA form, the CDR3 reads TGTGCCAGTAGTATAGGCGGAAGGGGCTACACCTTC.

The CDR3, as DNA: TGTGCCACCAGCAGAGATAGTGGGACAGCTATTAGGGGCTACACCTTC. Translating it yields CATSRDSGTAIRGYTF. This chain uses TRBV15 with TRBJ1-2; 7 nucleotides line up with TRBD1. The J segment lost 8 bases and the V segment lost 0 bases, leaving 12 bases of the junction unmatched. The CDR3 is 16 amino acids. CDR1 is LNHNV and CDR2 is YYDKDF in the germline V gene (reference sequence).

CDR3 DNA sequence: TGTGCCAGTAGTATTAGCAGGGGCAGGAGCAATCAGCCCCAGCATTTT. Its translation is CASSISRGRSNQPQHF. The chain carries TRBV19 and TRBJ1-5; tentatively, D is TRBD1 (6 bases). Germline lookup yields CDR1 LNHDA and CDR2 SQIVND (reference sequence). The V gene lost 3 bases and the J gene lost 1 base, with 13 bases spanning the gap. This CDR3 is 16 amino acids long.

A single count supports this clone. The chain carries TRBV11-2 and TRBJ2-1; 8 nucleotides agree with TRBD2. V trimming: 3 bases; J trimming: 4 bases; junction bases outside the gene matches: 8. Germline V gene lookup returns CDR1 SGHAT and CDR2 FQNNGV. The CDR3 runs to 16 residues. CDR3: CASSLSLAGSYNEQFF. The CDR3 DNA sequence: TGTGCCAGCAGCTTGTCCTTAGCGGGATCATACAATGAGCAGTTCTTC.

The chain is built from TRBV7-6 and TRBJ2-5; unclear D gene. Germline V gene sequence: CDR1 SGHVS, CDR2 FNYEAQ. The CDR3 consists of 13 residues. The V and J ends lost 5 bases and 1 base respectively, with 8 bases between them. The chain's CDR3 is CASSPGSQETQYF. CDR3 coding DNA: TGTGCCAGCAGCCCCGGATCCCAAGAGACCCAGTACTTC.

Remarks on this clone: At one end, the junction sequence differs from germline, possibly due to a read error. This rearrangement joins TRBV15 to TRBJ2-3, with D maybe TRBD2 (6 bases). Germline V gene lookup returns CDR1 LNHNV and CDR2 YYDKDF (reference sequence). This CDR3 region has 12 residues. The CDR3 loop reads CAISGSTDTQYF. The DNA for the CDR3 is TGTGCCATCAGCGGGAGCACAGATACGCAGTATTTT.

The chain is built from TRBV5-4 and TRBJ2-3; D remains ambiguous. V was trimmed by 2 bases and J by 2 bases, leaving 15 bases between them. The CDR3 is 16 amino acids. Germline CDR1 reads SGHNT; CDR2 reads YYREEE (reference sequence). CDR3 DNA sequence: TGTGCCAGCAGCTTTACGTCAAAACCTCACACAGATACGCAGTATTTT. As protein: CASSFTSKPHTDTQYF.

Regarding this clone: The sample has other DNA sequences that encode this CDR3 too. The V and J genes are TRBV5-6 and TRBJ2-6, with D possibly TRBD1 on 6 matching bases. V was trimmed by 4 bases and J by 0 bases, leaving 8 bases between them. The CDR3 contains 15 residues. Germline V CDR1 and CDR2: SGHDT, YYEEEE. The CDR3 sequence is CASSPQGSGANVLTF. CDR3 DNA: TGTGCCAGCAGCCCACAGGGCTCTGGGGCCAACGTCCTGACTTTC.

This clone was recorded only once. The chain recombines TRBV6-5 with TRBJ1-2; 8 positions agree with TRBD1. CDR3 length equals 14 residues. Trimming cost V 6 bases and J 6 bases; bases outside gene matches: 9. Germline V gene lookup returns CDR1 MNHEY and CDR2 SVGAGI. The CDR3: CASRESGGRDGYTF. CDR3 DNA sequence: TGTGCCAGCAGAGAATCAGGGGGCAGAGATGGCTACACCTTC.

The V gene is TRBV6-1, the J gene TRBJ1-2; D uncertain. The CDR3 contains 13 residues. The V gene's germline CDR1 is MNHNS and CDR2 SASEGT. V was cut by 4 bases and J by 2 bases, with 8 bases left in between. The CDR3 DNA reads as TGTGCCAGCAGTGGATCCGGGAACTATGGCTACACCTTC. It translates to CASSGSGNYGYTF.

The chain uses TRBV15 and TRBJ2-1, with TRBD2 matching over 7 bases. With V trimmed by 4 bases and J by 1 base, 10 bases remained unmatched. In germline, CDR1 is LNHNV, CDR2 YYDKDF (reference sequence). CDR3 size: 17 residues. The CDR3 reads CATSKEDGGRSYNEQFF. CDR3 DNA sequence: TGTGCCACCAGCAAAGAAGACGGGGGGAGATCCTACAATGAGCAGTTCTTC.

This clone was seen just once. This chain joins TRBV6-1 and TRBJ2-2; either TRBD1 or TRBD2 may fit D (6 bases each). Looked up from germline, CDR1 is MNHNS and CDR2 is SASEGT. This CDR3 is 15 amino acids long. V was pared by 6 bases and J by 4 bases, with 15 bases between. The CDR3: CASRPGKGGTGELFF. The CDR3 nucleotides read TGTGCCAGCAGGCCAGGGAAGGGGGGCACCGGGGAGCTGTTTTTT.

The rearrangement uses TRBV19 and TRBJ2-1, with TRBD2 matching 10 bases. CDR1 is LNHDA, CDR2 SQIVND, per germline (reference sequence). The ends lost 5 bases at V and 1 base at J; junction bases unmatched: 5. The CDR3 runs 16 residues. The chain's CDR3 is CASSASGGPSYNEQFF. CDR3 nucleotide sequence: TGTGCCAGTAGTGCTAGCGGGGGACCATCCTACAATGAGCAGTTCTTC.

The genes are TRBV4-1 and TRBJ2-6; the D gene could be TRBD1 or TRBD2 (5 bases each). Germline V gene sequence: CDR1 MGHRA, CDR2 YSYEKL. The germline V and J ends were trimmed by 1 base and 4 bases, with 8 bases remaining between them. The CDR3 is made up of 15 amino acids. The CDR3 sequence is CASSQVGTGANVLTF. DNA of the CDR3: TGCGCCAGCAGCCAAGTGGGGACCGGGGCCAACGTCCTGACTTTC.

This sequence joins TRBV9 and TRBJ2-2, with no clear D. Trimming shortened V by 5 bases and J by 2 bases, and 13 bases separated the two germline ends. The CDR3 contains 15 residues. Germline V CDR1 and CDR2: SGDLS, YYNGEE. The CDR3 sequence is CASSQMVLNTGELFF. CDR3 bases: TGTGCCAGCAGTCAGATGGTCCTAAACACCGGGGAGCTGTTTTTT.

The CDR3 loop reads CASFSQMWYGYTF. The CDR3 DNA sequence: TGTGCCAGCTTTTCCCAAATGTGGTATGGCTACACCTTC. V and J are TRBV6-6 and TRBJ1-2; D ambiguous. V was shortened by 8 bases and J by 5 bases, with 15 bases between the two germline ends. The CDR3 is 13 residues long. Germline values: CDR1 MNHNY, CDR2 SVGAGI (reference sequence).

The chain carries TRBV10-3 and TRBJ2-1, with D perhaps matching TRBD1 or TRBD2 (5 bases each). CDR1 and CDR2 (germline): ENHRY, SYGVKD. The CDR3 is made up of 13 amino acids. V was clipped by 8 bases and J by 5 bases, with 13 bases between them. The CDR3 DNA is TGTGCCATCTCGGGGACGGTAGACAATGAGCAGTTCTTC. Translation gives CAISGTVDNEQFF.

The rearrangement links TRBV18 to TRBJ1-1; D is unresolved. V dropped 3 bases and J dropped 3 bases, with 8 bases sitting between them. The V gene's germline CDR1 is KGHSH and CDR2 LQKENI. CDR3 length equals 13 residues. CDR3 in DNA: TGTGCCAGCTCACCTTATCGGCACACTGAAGCTTTCTTT. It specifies CASSPYRHTEAFF.

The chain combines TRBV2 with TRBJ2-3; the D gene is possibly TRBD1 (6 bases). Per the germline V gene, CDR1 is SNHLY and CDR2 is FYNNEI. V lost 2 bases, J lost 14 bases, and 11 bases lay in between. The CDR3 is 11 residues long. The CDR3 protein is CASSEPRGRYF. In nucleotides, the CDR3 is TGTGCCAGCAGTGAACCCAGGGGTCGGTATTTT.

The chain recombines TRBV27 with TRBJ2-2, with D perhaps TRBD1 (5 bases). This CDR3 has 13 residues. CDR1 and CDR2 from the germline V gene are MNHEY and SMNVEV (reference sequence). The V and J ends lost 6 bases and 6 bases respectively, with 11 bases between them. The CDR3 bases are TGTGCCAGCAGACCCCAGGGATCCGGGGAGCTGTTTTTT. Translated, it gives CASRPQGSGELFF.

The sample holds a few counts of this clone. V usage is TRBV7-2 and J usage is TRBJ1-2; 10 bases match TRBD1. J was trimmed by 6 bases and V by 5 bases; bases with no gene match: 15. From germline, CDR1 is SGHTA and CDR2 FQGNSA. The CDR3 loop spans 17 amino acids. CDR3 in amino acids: CASSRLGQGNFGHGYTF. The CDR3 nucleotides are TGTGCCAGCAGCCGCCTGGGACAGGGGAATTTTGGGCATGGCTACACCTTC. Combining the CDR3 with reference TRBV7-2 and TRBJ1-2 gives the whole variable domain GAGVSQSPSNKVTEKGKDVELRCDPISGHTALYWYRQSLGQGLEFLIYFQGNSAPDKSGLPSDRFSAERTGGSVSTLTIQRTQQEDSAVYLCASSRLGQGNFGHGYTFGSGTRLTVV.

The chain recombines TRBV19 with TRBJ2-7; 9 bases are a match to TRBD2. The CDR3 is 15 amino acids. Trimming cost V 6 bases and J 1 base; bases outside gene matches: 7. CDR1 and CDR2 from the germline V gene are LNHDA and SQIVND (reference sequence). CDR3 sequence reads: CASSRLAEQSYEQYF. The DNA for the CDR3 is TGTGCCAGTAGCCGACTAGCGGAACAATCCTACGAGCAGTACTTC.

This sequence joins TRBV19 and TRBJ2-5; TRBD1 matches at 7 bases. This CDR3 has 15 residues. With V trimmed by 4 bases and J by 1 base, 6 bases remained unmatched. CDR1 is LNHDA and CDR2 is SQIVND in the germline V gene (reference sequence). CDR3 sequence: CASSRQQGIQETQYF. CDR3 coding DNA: TGTGCCAGTAGTAGGCAACAGGGGATCCAAGAGACCCAGTACTTC. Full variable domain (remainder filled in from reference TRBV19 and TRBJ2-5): DGGITQSPKYLFRKEGQNVTLSCEQNLNHDAMYWYRQDPGQGLRLIYYSQIVNDFQKGDIAEGYSVSREKKESFPLTVTSAQKNPTAFYLCASSRQQGIQETQYFGPGTRLLVL.

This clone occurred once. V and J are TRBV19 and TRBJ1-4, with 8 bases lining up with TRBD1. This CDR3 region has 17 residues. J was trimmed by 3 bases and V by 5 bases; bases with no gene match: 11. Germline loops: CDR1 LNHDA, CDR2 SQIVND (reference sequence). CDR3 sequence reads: CASSPGTGFLANEKLFF. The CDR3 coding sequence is TGTGCCAGTAGTCCCGGGACAGGCTTTTTGGCTAATGAAAAACTGTTTTTT. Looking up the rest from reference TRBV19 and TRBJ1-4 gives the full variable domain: DGGITQSPKYLFRKEGQNVTLSCEQNLNHDAMYWYRQDPGQGLRLIYYSQIVNDFQKGDIAEGYSVSREKKESFPLTVTSAQKNPTAFYLCASSPGTGFLANEKLFFGSGTQLSVL.

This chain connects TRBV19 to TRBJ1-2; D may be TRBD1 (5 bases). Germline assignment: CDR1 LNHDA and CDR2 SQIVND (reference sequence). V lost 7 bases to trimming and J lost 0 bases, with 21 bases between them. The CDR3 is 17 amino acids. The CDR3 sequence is CASNTLRDSPSNYGYTF. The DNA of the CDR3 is TGTGCCAGTAATACTCTCCGGGACTCCCCTTCTAACTATGGCTACACCTTC. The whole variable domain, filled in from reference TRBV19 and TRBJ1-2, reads DGGITQSPKYLFRKEGQNVTLSCEQNLNHDAMYWYRQDPGQGLRLIYYSQIVNDFQKGDIAEGYSVSREKKESFPLTVTSAQKNPTAFYLCASNTLRDSPSNYGYTFGSGTRLTVV.